Listed here is a single T cell receptor (beta chain). The data originate from a study of blood T cells in healthy people across ages. Together with a sample-barcoded 5' primer, a J-beta primer mix was included in a second PCR lasting about 7 to 12 cycles. TCRdb analysed the 5' RACE reads with MiXCR anew, one entry per CDR3 protein. The table shows hundreds of thousands of distinct CDR3 sequences, with around 45% occurring only once. Sequencing used blood. This clonotype originated in a woman in her sixties in good health.

CDR3 sequence reads: CATSDLGTGGWETQYF. The CDR3 region has the DNA TGTGCCACCAGTGATTTGGGGACAGGGGGCTGGGAGACCCAGTACTTC. This chain uses TRBV24-1 with TRBJ2-5, with 12 bases that match TRBD1. The germline gives CDR1 KGHDR, CDR2 SFDVKD. After removal of 0 bases from V and 5 bases from J, the junction contained 3 bases not matched to a gene. This CDR3 spans 16 amino acids.